This T cell receptor beta chain was profiled in a study of CD8 T cells in Susac syndrome. An amount of RNA that ranged from roughly 0.45 to 1 ug was reverse transcribed with random hexamers. TCRdb reprocessed the immunoSEQ multiplex PCR reads via MiXCR and lists one record per CDR3 protein. Of under 350,000 distinct CDR3 sequences in the sample, 92% were seen once. Trimming removed 3 bases at V and 7 bases at J, with 16 bases between. The germline gives CDR1 GTSNPN, CDR2 SVGIG (reference sequence). This CDR3 is 14 amino acids long. This chain links TRBV30 with TRBJ2-1; D possibly corresponds to TRBD2 (7 bases). Sequencing used CD4+ T cells from PBMCs. This clonotype originated in a human donor with multiple sclerosis. CDR3 sequence reads: CAWRGGRAGNEQFF. CDR3 coding DNA: TGTGCCTGGAGAGGGGGGAGGGCAGGGAATGAGCAGTTCTTC.